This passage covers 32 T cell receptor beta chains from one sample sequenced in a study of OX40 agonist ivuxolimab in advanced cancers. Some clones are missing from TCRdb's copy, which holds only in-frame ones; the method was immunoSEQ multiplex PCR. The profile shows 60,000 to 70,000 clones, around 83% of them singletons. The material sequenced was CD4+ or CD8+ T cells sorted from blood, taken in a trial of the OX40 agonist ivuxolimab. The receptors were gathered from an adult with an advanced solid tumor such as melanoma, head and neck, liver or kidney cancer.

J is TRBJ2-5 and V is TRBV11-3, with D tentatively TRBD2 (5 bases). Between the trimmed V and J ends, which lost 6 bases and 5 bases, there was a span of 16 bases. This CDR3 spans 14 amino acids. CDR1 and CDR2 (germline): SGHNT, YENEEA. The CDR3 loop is CASRGPGSQETQYF. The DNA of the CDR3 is TGTGCCAGCAGGGGCCCGGGAAGCCAGGAGACCCAGTACTTC.

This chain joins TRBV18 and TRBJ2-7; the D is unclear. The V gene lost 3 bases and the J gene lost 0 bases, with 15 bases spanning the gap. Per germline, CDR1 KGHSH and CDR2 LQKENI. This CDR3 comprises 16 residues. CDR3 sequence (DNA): TGTGCCAGCTCACCTGCCGGAACAAGGAGCTCCTACGAGCAGTACTTC. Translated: CASSPAGTRSSYEQYF.

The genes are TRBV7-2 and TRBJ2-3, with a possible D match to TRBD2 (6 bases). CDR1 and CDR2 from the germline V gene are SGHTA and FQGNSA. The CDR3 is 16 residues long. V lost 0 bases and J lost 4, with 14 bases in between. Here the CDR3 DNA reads TGTGCCAGCAGCTTAGCCCTACTACTAGCAGCAGATACGCAGTATTTT. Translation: CASSLALLLAADTQYF.

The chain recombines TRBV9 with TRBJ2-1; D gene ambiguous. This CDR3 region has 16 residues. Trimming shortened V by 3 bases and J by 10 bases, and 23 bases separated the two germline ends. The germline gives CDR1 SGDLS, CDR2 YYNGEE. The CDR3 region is CASSASQLVHPREQFF. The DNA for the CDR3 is TGTGCCAGCAGCGCCTCCCAGCTAGTCCACCCTAGGGAGCAGTTCTTC.

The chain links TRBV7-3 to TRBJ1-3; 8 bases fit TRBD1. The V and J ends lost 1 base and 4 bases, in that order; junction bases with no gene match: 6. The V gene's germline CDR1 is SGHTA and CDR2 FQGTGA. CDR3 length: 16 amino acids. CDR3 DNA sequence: TGTGCCAGCAGCTTAAAGGCCAGGGGGCCCGGAAACACCATATATTTT. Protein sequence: CASSLKARGPGNTIYF.

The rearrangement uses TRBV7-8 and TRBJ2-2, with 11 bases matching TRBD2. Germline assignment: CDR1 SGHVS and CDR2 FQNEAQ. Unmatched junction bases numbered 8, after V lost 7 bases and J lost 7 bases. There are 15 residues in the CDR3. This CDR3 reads CASNPLAGGLGELFF. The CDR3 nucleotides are TGTGCCAGCAACCCCCTAGCGGGAGGTCTCGGGGAGCTGTTTTTT.

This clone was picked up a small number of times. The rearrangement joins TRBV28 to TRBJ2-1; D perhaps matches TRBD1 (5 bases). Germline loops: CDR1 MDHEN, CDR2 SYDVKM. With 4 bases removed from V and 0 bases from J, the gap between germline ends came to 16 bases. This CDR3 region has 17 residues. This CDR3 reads CASSSWGDSSSYNEQFF. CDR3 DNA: TGTGCCAGCAGTTCTTGGGGCGACTCGAGCTCCTACAATGAGCAGTTCTTC.

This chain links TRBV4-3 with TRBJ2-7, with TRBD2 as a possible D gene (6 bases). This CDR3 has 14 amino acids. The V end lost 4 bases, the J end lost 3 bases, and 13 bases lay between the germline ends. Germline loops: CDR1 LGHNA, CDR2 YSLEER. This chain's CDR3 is CASSPRRGNYEQYF. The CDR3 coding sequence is TGCGCCAGCAGCCCCCGACGGGGGAACTACGAGCAGTACTTC.

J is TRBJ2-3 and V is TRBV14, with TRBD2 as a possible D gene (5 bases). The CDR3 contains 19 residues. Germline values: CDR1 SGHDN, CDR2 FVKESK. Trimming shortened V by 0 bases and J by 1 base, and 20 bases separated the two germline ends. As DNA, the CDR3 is TGTGCCAGCAGCCAAGATCAATTTGGCGGGTGGGAGCGCACAGATACGCAGTATTTT. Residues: CASSQDQFGGWERTDTQYF.

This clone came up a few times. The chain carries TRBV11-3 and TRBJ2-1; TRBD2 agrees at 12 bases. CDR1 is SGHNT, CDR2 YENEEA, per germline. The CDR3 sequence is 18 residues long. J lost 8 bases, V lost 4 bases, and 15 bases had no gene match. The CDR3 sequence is CASSSSPLAGGPEDEQFF. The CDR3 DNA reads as TGTGCCAGCAGCTCCTCTCCCCTAGCGGGAGGGCCTGAGGATGAGCAGTTCTTC.

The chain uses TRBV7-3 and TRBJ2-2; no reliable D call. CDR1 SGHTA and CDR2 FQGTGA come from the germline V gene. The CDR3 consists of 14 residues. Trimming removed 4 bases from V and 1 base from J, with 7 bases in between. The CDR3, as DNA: TGTGCCAGCAGCTCCCAGAGGAACACCGGGGAGCTGTTTTTT. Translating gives CASSSQRNTGELFF.

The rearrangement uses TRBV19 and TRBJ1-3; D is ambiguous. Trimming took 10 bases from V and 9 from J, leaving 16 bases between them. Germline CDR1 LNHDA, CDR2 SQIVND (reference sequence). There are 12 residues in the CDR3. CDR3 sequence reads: CATLSDGGTIYF. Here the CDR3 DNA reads TGTGCCACTTTGTCGGACGGAGGCACCATATATTTT.

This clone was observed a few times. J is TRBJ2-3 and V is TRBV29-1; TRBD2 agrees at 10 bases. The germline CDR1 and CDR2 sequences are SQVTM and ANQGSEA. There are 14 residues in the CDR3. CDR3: CSGKREGITDTQYF. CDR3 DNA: TGCAGTGGGAAGCGGGAGGGCATCACAGATACGCAGTATTTT.

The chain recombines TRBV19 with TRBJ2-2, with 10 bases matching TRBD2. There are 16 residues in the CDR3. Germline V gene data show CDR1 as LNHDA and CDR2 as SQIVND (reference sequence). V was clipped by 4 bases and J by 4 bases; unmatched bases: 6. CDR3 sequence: CASSNRGLAPTGELFF. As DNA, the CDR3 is TGTGCCAGTAGTAATAGGGGACTAGCGCCCACCGGGGAGCTGTTTTTT.

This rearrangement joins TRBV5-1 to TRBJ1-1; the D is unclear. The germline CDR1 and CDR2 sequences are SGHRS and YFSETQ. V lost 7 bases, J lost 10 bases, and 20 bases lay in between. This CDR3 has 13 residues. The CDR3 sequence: CASGLGDLEVAFF. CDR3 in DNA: TGCGCCAGCGGCCTCGGGGATTTGGAGGTAGCTTTCTTT. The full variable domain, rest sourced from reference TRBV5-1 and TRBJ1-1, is KAGVTQTPRYLIKTRGQQVTLSCSPISGHRSVSWYQQTPGQGLQFLFEYFSETQRNKGNFPGRFSGRQFSNSRSEMNVSTLELGDSALYLCASGLGDLEVAFFGQGTRLTVV.

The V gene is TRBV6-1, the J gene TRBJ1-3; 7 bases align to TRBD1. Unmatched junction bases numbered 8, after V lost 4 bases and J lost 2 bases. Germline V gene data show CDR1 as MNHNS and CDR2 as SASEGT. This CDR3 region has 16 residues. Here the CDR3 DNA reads TGTGCCAGCAGTGCAGTGAGCCAGGGGGCTGGAAACACCATATATTTT. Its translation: CASSAVSQGAGNTIYF.

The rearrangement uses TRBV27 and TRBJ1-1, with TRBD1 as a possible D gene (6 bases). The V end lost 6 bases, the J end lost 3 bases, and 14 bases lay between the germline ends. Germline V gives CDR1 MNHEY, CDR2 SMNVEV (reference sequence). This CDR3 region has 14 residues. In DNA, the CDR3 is TGTGCCAGCAGCAGGACAGCCGGGGACACTGAAGCTTTCTTT. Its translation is CASSRTAGDTEAFF.

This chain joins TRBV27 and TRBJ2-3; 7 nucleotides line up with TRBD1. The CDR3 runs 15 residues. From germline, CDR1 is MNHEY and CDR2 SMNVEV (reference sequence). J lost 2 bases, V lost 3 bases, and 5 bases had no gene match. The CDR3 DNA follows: TGTGCCAGCAGTTTGCGACAGGGACCCACAGATACGCAGTATTTT. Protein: CASSLRQGPTDTQYF.

CDR3 region: CASHPKYSNQPQHF. DNA of the CDR3: TGTGCCAGCCACCCAAAATATAGCAATCAGCCCCAGCATTTT. The chain joins TRBV6-4 to TRBJ1-5, with D uncertain. From germline, CDR1 is MRHNA and CDR2 SNTAGT. The CDR3 sequence is 14 residues long. V was trimmed by 8 bases and J by 0 bases, leaving 11 bases between them.

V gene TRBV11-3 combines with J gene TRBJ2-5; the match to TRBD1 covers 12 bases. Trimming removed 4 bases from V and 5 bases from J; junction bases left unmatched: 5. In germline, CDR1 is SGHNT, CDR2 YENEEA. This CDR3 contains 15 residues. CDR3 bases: TGTGCCAGCAGCTGGGACAGGGGGCAATGGGAGACCCAGTACTTC. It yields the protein CASSWDRGQWETQYF.

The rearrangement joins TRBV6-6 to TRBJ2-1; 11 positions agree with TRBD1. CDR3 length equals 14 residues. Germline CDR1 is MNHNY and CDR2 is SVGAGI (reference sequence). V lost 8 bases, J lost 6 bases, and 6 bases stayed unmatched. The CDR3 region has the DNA TGTGCCAGCGGCGGGACAGGGGGTCTCAATGAGCAGTTCTTC. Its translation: CASGGTGGLNEQFF.

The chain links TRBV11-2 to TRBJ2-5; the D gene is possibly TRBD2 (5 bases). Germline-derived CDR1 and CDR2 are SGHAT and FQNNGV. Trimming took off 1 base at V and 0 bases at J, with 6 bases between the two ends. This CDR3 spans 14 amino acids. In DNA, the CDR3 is TGTGCCAGCAGCTTAGGAGGGTACCAAGAGACCCAGTACTTC. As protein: CASSLGGYQETQYF. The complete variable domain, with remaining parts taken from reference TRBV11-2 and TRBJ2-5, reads EAGVAQSPRYKIIEKRQSVAFWCNPISGHATLYWYQQILGQGPKLLIQFQNNGVVDDSQLPKDRFSAERLKGVDSTLKIQPAKLEDSAVYLCASSLGGYQETQYFGPGTRLLVL.

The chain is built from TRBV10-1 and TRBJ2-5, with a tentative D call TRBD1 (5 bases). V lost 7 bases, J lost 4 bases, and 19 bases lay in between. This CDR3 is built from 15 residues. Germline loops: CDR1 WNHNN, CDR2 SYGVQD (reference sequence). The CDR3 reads CASTVSPPGLETQYF. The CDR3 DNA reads TGCGCCAGCACCGTGAGTCCCCCAGGGTTAGAGACCCAGTACTTC.

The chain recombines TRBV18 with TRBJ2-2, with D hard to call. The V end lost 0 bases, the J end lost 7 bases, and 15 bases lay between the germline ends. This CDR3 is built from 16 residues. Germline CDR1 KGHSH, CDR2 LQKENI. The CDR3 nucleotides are TGTGCCAGCTCACCACCGTTGTTACTGACGGACGGGGAGCTGTTTTTT. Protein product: CASSPPLLLTDGELFF.

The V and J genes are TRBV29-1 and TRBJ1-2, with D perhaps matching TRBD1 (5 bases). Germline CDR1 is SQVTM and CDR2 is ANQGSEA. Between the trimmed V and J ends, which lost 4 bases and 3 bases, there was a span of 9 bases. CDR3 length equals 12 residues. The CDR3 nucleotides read TGCAGCGTTGGGGGGGGTGACTATGGCTACACCTTC. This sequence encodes CSVGGGDYGYTF.

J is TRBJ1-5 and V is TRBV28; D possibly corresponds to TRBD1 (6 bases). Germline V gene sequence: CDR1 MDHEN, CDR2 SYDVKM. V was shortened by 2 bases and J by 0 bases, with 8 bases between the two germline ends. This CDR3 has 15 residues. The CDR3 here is CASSLQGNSNQPQHF. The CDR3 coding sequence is TGTGCCAGCAGTTTACAGGGGAATAGCAATCAGCCCCAGCATTTT.

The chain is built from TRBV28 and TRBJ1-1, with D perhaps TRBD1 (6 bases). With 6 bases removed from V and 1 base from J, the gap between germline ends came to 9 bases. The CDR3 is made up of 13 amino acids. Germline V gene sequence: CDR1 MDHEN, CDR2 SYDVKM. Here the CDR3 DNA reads TGTGCCAGCAGATGGGGGGCGAACACTGAAGCTTTCTTT. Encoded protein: CASRWGANTEAFF.

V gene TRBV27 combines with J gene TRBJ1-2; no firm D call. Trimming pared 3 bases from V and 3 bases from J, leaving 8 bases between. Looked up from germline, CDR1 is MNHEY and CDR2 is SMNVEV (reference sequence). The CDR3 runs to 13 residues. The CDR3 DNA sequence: TGTGCCAGCAGTTTTGGAAGGCACTATGGCTACACCTTC. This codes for CASSFGRHYGYTF.

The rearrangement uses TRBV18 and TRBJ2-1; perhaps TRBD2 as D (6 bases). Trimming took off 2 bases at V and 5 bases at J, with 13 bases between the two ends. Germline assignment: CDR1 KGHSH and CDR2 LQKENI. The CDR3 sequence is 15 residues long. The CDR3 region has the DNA TGTGCCAGCTCACCATTCGGCGGGGTTGACAATGAGCAGTTCTTC. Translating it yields CASSPFGGVDNEQFF.

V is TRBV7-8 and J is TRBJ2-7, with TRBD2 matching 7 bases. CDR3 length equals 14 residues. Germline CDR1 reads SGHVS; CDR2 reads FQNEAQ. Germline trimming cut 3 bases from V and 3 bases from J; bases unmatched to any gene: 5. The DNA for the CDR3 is TGTGCCAGCAGCTTCAGGGACTACAACTACGAGCAGTACTTC. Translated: CASSFRDYNYEQYF. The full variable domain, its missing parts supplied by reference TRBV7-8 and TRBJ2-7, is GAGVSQSPRYKVAKRGQDVALRCDPISGHVSLFWYQQALGQGPEFLTYFQNEAQLDKSGLPSDRFFAERPEGSVSTLKIQRTQQEDSAVYLCASSFRDYNYEQYFGPGTRLTVT.

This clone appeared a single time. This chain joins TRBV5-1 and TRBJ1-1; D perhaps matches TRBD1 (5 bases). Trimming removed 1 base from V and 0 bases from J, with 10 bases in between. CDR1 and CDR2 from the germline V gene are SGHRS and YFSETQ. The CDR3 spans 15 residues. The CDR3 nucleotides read TGCGCCAGCAGCTTGAGTGGACAATTGAACACTGAAGCTTTCTTT. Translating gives CASSLSGQLNTEAFF.

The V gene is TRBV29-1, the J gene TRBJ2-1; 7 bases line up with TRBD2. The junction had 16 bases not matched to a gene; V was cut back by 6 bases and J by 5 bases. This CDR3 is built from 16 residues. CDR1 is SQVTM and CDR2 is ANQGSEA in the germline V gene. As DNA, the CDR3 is TGCAGCGTCGCAGAGGTGGCGGGAGTACAGCACAATGAGCAGTTCTTC. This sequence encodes CSVAEVAGVQHNEQFF.